The 16 T cell receptor beta chains below all came from one sample that was sequenced in a study of beta chain features in type 1 diabetes. Investigators reverse transcribed all isolated RNA, so they sequenced expressed TCRB transcripts. Some clones are missing from TCRdb's copy, which holds only in-frame ones; the method was immunoSEQ multiplex PCR. The sample includes under 250,000 clones, 25% to 35% of them seen just once. The sample consisted of central memory CD4+ T cells from blood. Receptors originate from a man between 25 and 39 years old in good health.

The V and J genes are TRBV7-2 and TRBJ2-1, with D possibly matching TRBD1 (5 bases). V dropped 5 bases and J dropped 2 bases, with 13 bases sitting between them. CDR3 length equals 15 residues. The germline V gene encodes CDR1 SGHTA and CDR2 FQGNSA. The CDR3 nucleotides read TGTGCCAGCAGCACCCAGGGAAAGACCTACAATGAGCAGTTCTTC. Translating gives CASSTQGKTYNEQFF.

This chain uses TRBV14 with TRBJ2-5; a weak D match, TRBD2 (6 bases). Trimming removed 2 bases at V and 5 bases at J, with 15 bases between. CDR3 length: 15 amino acids. The germline CDR1 and CDR2 sequences are SGHDN and FVKESK. CDR3 bases: TGTGCCAGCAGCCAATTAGGGACTTTAGGCGAGACCCAGTACTTC. Its translation is CASSQLGTLGETQYF.

This clone was counted many times. The chain uses TRBV11-2 and TRBJ2-1, with D possibly TRBD2 on 5 matching bases. Trimming removed 0 bases from V and 6 bases from J, with 6 bases in between. This CDR3 has 13 amino acids. Looked up from germline, CDR1 is SGHAT and CDR2 is FQNNGV. CDR3 bases: TGTGCCAGCAGCTTAGATCTAGCCAATGAGCAGTTCTTC. Encoded protein: CASSLDLANEQFF.

The chain carries TRBV25-1 and TRBJ2-2; weak D call: TRBD2 (6 bases). Trimming took off 4 bases at V and 5 bases at J, with 14 bases between the two ends. Germline CDR1 and CDR2: MGHDK and SYGVNS. CDR3 size: 15 residues. The CDR3 DNA reads as TGTGCCAGCAGTGCAAGGGGAGGATGGACCGGGGAGCTGTTTTTT. This codes for CASSARGGWTGELFF.

This clone was observed a handful of times. The rearrangement joins TRBV7-9 to TRBJ2-7; 9 bases are shared with TRBD2. CDR3 length equals 15 residues. Germline values: CDR1 SEHNR, CDR2 FQNEAQ (reference sequence). V lost 2 bases to trimming and J lost 3 bases; unmatched junction nucleotides: 5. The CDR3 coding sequence is TGTGCCAGCAGCTTACTGGAGACTAGCGGCTACGAGCAGTACTTC. Translation gives CASSLLETSGYEQYF. The full variable domain, in which reference TRBV7-9 and TRBJ2-7 provide the parts outside the CDR3, is DTGVSQNPRHKITKRGQNVTFRCDPISEHNRLYWYRQTLGQGPEFLTYFQNEAQLEKSRLLSDRFSAERPKGSFSTLEIQRTEQGDSAMYLCASSLLETSGYEQYFGPGTRLTVT.

This clone was observed a few times. The J gene is TRBJ2-2, the V gene TRBV5-1; possibly TRBD2 for D (6 bases). Germline CDR1 reads SGHRS; CDR2 reads YFSETQ. The V and J ends lost 5 bases and 3 bases respectively, with 14 bases between them. The CDR3 totals 15 residues. This CDR3 is CASRASVADTGELFF. In DNA form, the CDR3 reads TGCGCCAGCAGGGCTAGCGTGGCGGACACCGGGGAGCTGTTTTTT.

This clone occurred many times. The chain carries TRBV2 and TRBJ2-2; D perhaps matches TRBD1 (5 bases). V shed 3 bases and J shed 6 bases, with 8 bases lying between them. This CDR3 spans 13 amino acids. The germline V gene encodes CDR1 SNHLY and CDR2 FYNNEI. CDR3 sequence: CASSDRVSGELFF. The CDR3 DNA reads as TGTGCCAGCAGTGACAGGGTGTCCGGGGAGCTGTTTTTT. Using reference TRBV2 and TRBJ2-2 for the parts outside the CDR3, the full variable domain is EPEVTQTPSHQVTQMGQEVILRCVPISNHLYFYWYRQILGQKVEFLVSFYNNEISEKSEIFDDQFSVERPDGSNFTLKIRSTKLEDSAMYFCASSDRVSGELFFGEGSRLTVL.

The rearrangement uses TRBV5-1 and TRBJ2-1; D is unresolved. CDR3 length: 12 residues. The germline V gene has CDR1 SGHRS and CDR2 YFSETQ. The germline V and J ends were trimmed by 0 bases and 10 bases, with 8 bases remaining between them. CDR3 loop: CASSLAQAEQFF. For the CDR3, the DNA is TGCGCCAGCAGCTTGGCCCAGGCAGAGCAGTTCTTC.

This chain uses TRBV28 with TRBJ1-2; D unresolved. CDR3 length equals 13 residues. The germline V gene encodes CDR1 MDHEN and CDR2 SYDVKM. Trimming cost V 5 bases and J 4 bases, with 11 bases left between them. The CDR3 bases are TGTGCCAGCAGTCCACGTAAATTCTATGGCTACACCTTC. Encoded protein: CASSPRKFYGYTF.

The chain couples TRBV18 to TRBJ2-3, with D uncertain. Trimming removed 0 bases from V and 10 bases from J, with 17 bases in between. The germline CDR1 and CDR2 sequences are KGHSH and LQKENI. This CDR3 has 15 amino acids. CDR3 region: CASSPPSVTFSPQYF. CDR3 bases: TGTGCCAGCTCACCACCGAGCGTTACGTTTAGCCCGCAGTATTTT.

This chain joins TRBV6-5 and TRBJ1-2; D is perhaps TRBD1 (5 bases). The V end was cut by 6 bases, the J end by 5 bases, with 10 bases between. There are 12 residues in the CDR3. CDR1 and CDR2 (germline): MNHEY, SVGAGI. The DNA for the CDR3 is TGTGCCAGCAGGCAGCCAGGGTATGGCTACACCTTC. It encodes CASRQPGYGYTF.

About this clone itself: Other nucleotide sequences from this sample produce the same CDR3. The chain joins TRBV7-9 to TRBJ2-3; 7 bases fit TRBD1. Per germline, CDR1 SEHNR and CDR2 FQNEAQ (reference sequence). The CDR3 has 15 amino acids. Losses at the gene ends were 1 base for V and 3 bases for J; bases not matched to a gene: 4. The CDR3 loop reads CASSLGSGGTDTQYF. CDR3 nucleotides: TGTGCCAGCAGCTTAGGCTCAGGGGGTACAGATACGCAGTATTTT.

In its sample, this clone was seen a few times. V gene TRBV5-8 combines with J gene TRBJ2-5; D is perhaps TRBD1 (6 bases). The V end was cut by 0 bases, the J end by 4 bases, with 10 bases between. From germline, CDR1 is SGHTS and CDR2 YDEGEE. This CDR3 contains 14 residues. The CDR3 sequence: CASSLVRTVETQYF. The DNA for the CDR3 is TGTGCCAGCAGCTTGGTGCGGACAGTAGAGACCCAGTACTTC.

The chain links TRBV21-1 to TRBJ2-5; TRBD1 is taken as the D call from the table, unchecked against the DNA. TRBV21-1 is given as a pseudogene. This CDR3 is built from 13 residues. The CDR3 here is CASSQDRTETQYF. CDR3 in DNA: TGTGCCAGCAGCCAGGACAGGACCGAGACCCAGTACTTC.

This clone was observed many times. The chain employs TRBV7-9 and TRBJ1-2; D unresolved. Trimming shortened V by 5 bases and J by 3 bases, and 16 bases separated the two germline ends. CDR1 and CDR2 from the germline V gene are SEHNR and FQNEAQ (reference sequence). The CDR3 has 15 residues. In DNA form, the CDR3 reads TGTGCCAGCAGCCGAGGACCACCGGAGGACTATGGCTACACCTTC. This codes for CASSRGPPEDYGYTF.

The sample holds a few counts of this clone. This CDR3 is also generated by other DNA sequences in the sample. The chain links TRBV29-1 to TRBJ2-1; 9 bases are shared with TRBD1. The germline V gene has CDR1 SQVTM and CDR2 ANQGSEA. This CDR3 comprises 13 residues. Trimming cost V 5 bases and J 6 bases; bases outside gene matches: 5. CDR3 amino acids: CSVNRQGGNEQFF. The CDR3 coding sequence is TGCAGCGTTAACCGACAGGGGGGCAATGAGCAGTTCTTC.